This record looks at one TCR beta chain sequence and its context. Its antigen is not known. The PCR made use of 60 Vbeta and 13 Jbeta primers. Repertoires were generated with immunoSEQ multiplex PCR, while TCRdb's copy carries only in-frame clones and drops some. The sample has under 200,000 clones, about 80% seen once. These data belong to a study of cytomegalovirus exposure and HLA in healthy donors. Study-level points and caveats: Most of the TCR beta V segments (in an earlier analysis) were productive either about 87% or about 30% of the time.

Germline CDR1 reads GTSNPN; CDR2 reads SVGIG (reference sequence). J was trimmed by 6 bases and V by 5 bases; bases with no gene match: 1. This CDR3 has 11 amino acids. This chain joins TRBV30 and TRBJ2-7; 10 bases align to TRBD1. Sequencing was performed on PBMCs. The TCR sequence derives from a woman between 50 and 59 years old in good health and CMV-seronegative. CDR3 DNA: TGTGCCTGGCGGGACAGGGGCGAGCAGTACTTC. Translating gives CAWRDRGEQYF. The variable domain in full, completed from reference TRBV30 and TRBJ2-7, reads SQTIHQWPATLVQPVGSPLSLECTVEGTSNPNLYWYRQAAGRGLQLLFYSVGIGQISSEVPQNLSASRPQDRQFILSSKKLLLSDSGFYLCAWRDRGEQYFGPGTRLTVT.